A selection of T cell receptor beta chains follows, all from one sample in a study of blood T cells in healthy people across ages. TCRdb re-derived calls from the 5' RACE reads in MiXCR, one entry per CDR3 protein. The table lists around 2 million distinct CDR3 sequences, roughly 43% of them singletons. The sequenced sample consisted of blood. All receptors derive from a human donor in good health. CDR3s include the opening cysteine and the closing phenylalanine or tryptophan. Fields, in order: CDR3 DNA, CDR3 protein, V gene, D gene, clone size, J gene. D genes are given only for firm matches. Clone size is given for some rows only: seen once, a few or many times, or a class if the clone is expanded.

CDR3nt: TGTGCCAGCATCTCAGACAGGGATGGTGAAGCTTTCTTT; CDR3aa: CASISDRDGEAFF; v_gene: TRBV6-5; d_gene: TRBD1; abundance: -; j_gene: TRBJ1-1
CDR3nt: TGTGCCAGCAGGGGGATTAGACAGGCGGAAGCTTTCTTT; CDR3aa: CASRGIRQAEAFF; v_gene: TRBV2; d_gene: -; abundance: -; j_gene: TRBJ1-1
CDR3nt: TGCAGTGCTGGAGAGGCCCGGCGACGGGAGACCCAGTACTTC; CDR3aa: CSAGEARRRETQYF; v_gene: TRBV20-1; d_gene: -; abundance: once; j_gene: TRBJ2-5
CDR3nt: TGCAGTGCTAGATCAGAGGGGTCCAACACTGAAGCTTTCTTT; CDR3aa: CSARSEGSNTEAFF; v_gene: TRBV20-1; d_gene: -; abundance: few; j_gene: TRBJ1-1
CDR3nt: TGCAGTGCTACGGACTATCGGGAGACCCAGTACTTC; CDR3aa: CSATDYRETQYF; v_gene: TRBV20-1; d_gene: -; abundance: -; j_gene: TRBJ2-5
CDR3nt: TGCGCCAGCAGCTTGGGGGAAGATTCCGGGACAAAGGATGGCTACACCTTC; CDR3aa: CASSLGEDSGTKDGYTF; v_gene: TRBV5-1; d_gene: -; abundance: few; j_gene: TRBJ1-2
CDR3nt: TGCGCCAGCAGCCAAGGTCCGGGGGAGACCCTACCCCTAAGCACAGATACGCAGTATTTT; CDR3aa: CASSQGPGETLPLSTDTQYF; v_gene: TRBV4-3; d_gene: -; abundance: few; j_gene: TRBJ2-3
CDR3nt: TGCGCCAGCAGCTTGACAGACAGTTCACCCCTCCACTTT; CDR3aa: CASSLTDSSPLHF; v_gene: TRBV5-1; d_gene: -; abundance: few; j_gene: TRBJ1-6
CDR3nt: TGTGCCAGCAACTCATTAGCGGAGGGAGATACGCAGTATTTT; CDR3aa: CASNSLAEGDTQYF; v_gene: TRBV9; d_gene: -; abundance: few; j_gene: TRBJ2-3
CDR3nt: TGTGCCATCAGGATACAGGGGGCTGACACTGAAGCTTTCTTT; CDR3aa: CAIRIQGADTEAFF; v_gene: TRBV10-3; d_gene: TRBD1; abundance: few; j_gene: TRBJ1-1
CDR3nt: TGTGCCAGCAGCTTGAATATTATGACAGGGCACTATGGCTACACCTTC; CDR3aa: CASSLNIMTGHYGYTF; v_gene: TRBV7-2; d_gene: TRBD1; abundance: few; j_gene: TRBJ1-2
CDR3nt: TGTGCTAGCAGCTTAGTGAGACAGGGAGGTGAAGCTTTCTTT; CDR3aa: CASSLVRQGGEAFF; v_gene: TRBV7-2; d_gene: TRBD1; abundance: -; j_gene: TRBJ1-1
CDR3nt: TGTGCTAGTGGTTTGGAGGTGAATCACGAGCAGTACTTC; CDR3aa: CASGLEVNHEQYF; v_gene: TRBV12-5; d_gene: -; abundance: -; j_gene: TRBJ2-7
CDR3nt: TGTGCCAGCAGCTCCCGACTAGCGGGGGCCGTATTCTCGACATACAATGAGCAGTTCTTC; CDR3aa: CASSSRLAGAVFSTYNEQFF; v_gene: TRBV11-2; d_gene: TRBD2; abundance: -; j_gene: TRBJ2-1
CDR3nt: TGTGCCATCAGTGATGGGCAGGAGAGTGGAGGGACCCAGTACTTC; CDR3aa: CAISDGQESGGTQYF; v_gene: TRBV10-3; d_gene: -; abundance: -; j_gene: TRBJ2-5
CDR3nt: TGCAGTGCCCCGCAAGGGACAGGCCAACCACCCCTCCACTTT; CDR3aa: CSAPQGTGQPPLHF; v_gene: TRBV20-1; d_gene: TRBD1; abundance: -; j_gene: TRBJ1-6
CDR3nt: TGTGCCAGCAGTTTATCTGGACAGCGCTACAATGAGCAGTTCTTC; CDR3aa: CASSLSGQRYNEQFF; v_gene: TRBV28; d_gene: -; abundance: few; j_gene: TRBJ2-1
CDR3nt: TGCGCCAGCAGCCAAGACATCGGCGCCTACGAGCAGTACTTC; CDR3aa: CASSQDIGAYEQYF; v_gene: TRBV4-1; d_gene: -; abundance: -; j_gene: TRBJ2-7
CDR3nt: TGTGCCAGCAGCCCCAGGACAGGCTTCGTTACCTACGAGCAGTACTTC; CDR3aa: CASSPRTGFVTYEQYF; v_gene: TRBV3-1; d_gene: TRBD1; abundance: few; j_gene: TRBJ2-7
CDR3nt: TGTGCCAGCAGCTTCACAGGGGGATGGGGCTACACCTTC; CDR3aa: CASSFTGGWGYTF; v_gene: TRBV7-2; d_gene: TRBD1; abundance: few; j_gene: TRBJ1-2
CDR3nt: TGTACCAGCAGCTTCCAGCGCAAATACGAGCAGTACTTC; CDR3aa: CTSSFQRKYEQYF; v_gene: TRBV7-2; d_gene: -; abundance: -; j_gene: TRBJ2-7
CDR3nt: TGTGCCAGCAGCTCCACAGGGGGCAAAGAAAAACTGTTTTTT; CDR3aa: CASSSTGGKEKLFF; v_gene: TRBV11-2; d_gene: TRBD1; abundance: few; j_gene: TRBJ1-4
CDR3nt: TGTGCCAGCAGCCCTCATGGACAGATCGATGGCTACACCTTC; CDR3aa: CASSPHGQIDGYTF; v_gene: TRBV3-1; d_gene: -; abundance: few; j_gene: TRBJ1-2
CDR3nt: TGTGCCAGCAGTCCCTCAGTTGTGGCTGGAAACACCATATATTTT; CDR3aa: CASSPSVVAGNTIYF; v_gene: TRBV12-3/TRBV12-4; d_gene: -; abundance: -; j_gene: TRBJ1-3
CDR3nt: TGTGCCAGCAGCCAAGTGGCTAGCGGGGGGCCCACAGATACGCAGTATTTT; CDR3aa: CASSQVASGGPTDTQYF; v_gene: TRBV4-2; d_gene: TRBD2; abundance: once; j_gene: TRBJ2-3
CDR3nt: TGTGCCAGCACCTCAGCTCAGGGTGGCAGACAAGAGACCCAGTACTTC; CDR3aa: CASTSAQGGRQETQYF; v_gene: TRBV6-2/TRBV6-3; d_gene: -; abundance: few; j_gene: TRBJ2-5
CDR3nt: TGTGCCAGCAGTCCTGGACTAGCGGGGCATAAATGGACCCAGTACTTC; CDR3aa: CASSPGLAGHKWTQYF; v_gene: TRBV11-2; d_gene: TRBD2; abundance: -; j_gene: TRBJ2-5
CDR3nt: TGTGCCAGCAGTTGGGACAGGGACTTCTCCTACGAGCAGTTCTTC; CDR3aa: CASSWDRDFSYEQFF; v_gene: TRBV28; d_gene: TRBD1; abundance: -; j_gene: TRBJ2-1
CDR3nt: TGCAGTGCTCGAGAGGCAGGCTACGAGCAGTACTTC; CDR3aa: CSAREAGYEQYF; v_gene: TRBV20-1; d_gene: -; abundance: -; j_gene: TRBJ2-7
CDR3nt: TGTGCCAGCAGCATGACCAGGGGAAGCTCCTACGAGCAGTACTTC; CDR3aa: CASSMTRGSSYEQYF; v_gene: TRBV5-4; d_gene: -; abundance: -; j_gene: TRBJ2-7
CDR3nt: TGCAGCGTTCTTTCGGGACCTAACTATGGCTACACCTTC; CDR3aa: CSVLSGPNYGYTF; v_gene: TRBV29-1; d_gene: -; abundance: few; j_gene: TRBJ1-2
CDR3nt: TGTGCCAGCAGCCCTACAGGGACCGGGGCCAACGTCCTGACTTTC; CDR3aa: CASSPTGTGANVLTF; v_gene: TRBV7-3; d_gene: -; abundance: -; j_gene: TRBJ2-6
CDR3nt: TGCAGTGCTTGGGGACTAGCGGAGACCACAGATACGCAGTATTTT; CDR3aa: CSAWGLAETTDTQYF; v_gene: TRBV20-1; d_gene: TRBD2; abundance: -; j_gene: TRBJ2-3
CDR3nt: TGTGCCTCCAGAGGGGGAAAGGAGCAGTACTTC; CDR3aa: CASRGGKEQYF; v_gene: TRBV15; d_gene: -; abundance: -; j_gene: TRBJ2-7
CDR3nt: TGTGCCAGCAGTCCAAACAGGGGGAGCCGCACTGAAGCTTTCTTT; CDR3aa: CASSPNRGSRTEAFF; v_gene: TRBV12-3/TRBV12-4; d_gene: TRBD1; abundance: -; j_gene: TRBJ1-1
CDR3nt: TGTGCCAGCAGTTACTCGGGCAGCTTTAGTGAGCAGTTCTTC; CDR3aa: CASSYSGSFSEQFF; v_gene: TRBV6-6; d_gene: -; abundance: few; j_gene: TRBJ2-1
CDR3nt: TGCGCCAGCAGCCACGTACAGGCAGAAAATTCACCCCTCCACTTT; CDR3aa: CASSHVQAENSPLHF; v_gene: TRBV4-3; d_gene: -; abundance: -; j_gene: TRBJ1-6